The clone carrying this T cell receptor beta chain was detected a few times. Its antigen is still unknown. The protocol was immunoSEQ multiplex PCR, while the TCRdb copy is restricted to in-frame clones and leaves out a portion. This sample has some 24,000 clones, with 90% to 95% found just once. These data are taken from a study of T cells in localized non-small cell lung cancer. General study findings and limits: Uninvolved adjacent lung, not tumor, had the highest T cell clonality. Within adjacent lung there appeared a median around 55 of the top 100 tumor clones. Heterogeneity remains possible, as sequencing covered one tumor region only.

The germline V and J ends were trimmed by 2 bases and 1 base, with 13 bases remaining between them. Germline V gene lookup returns CDR1 MNHEY and CDR2 SVGAGI. This CDR3 spans 16 amino acids. The TCR was taken from a woman aged 40-70 years with stage I lung adenocarcinoma. The genes are TRBV6-5 and TRBJ2-3; the D is unclear. The sequences come from peripheral blood, collected before any cancer treatment. CDR3 loop: CASSYGVGSGTDTQYF. The CDR3 nucleotides are TGTGCCAGCAGTTACGGCGTAGGGTCGGGCACAGATACGCAGTATTTT.